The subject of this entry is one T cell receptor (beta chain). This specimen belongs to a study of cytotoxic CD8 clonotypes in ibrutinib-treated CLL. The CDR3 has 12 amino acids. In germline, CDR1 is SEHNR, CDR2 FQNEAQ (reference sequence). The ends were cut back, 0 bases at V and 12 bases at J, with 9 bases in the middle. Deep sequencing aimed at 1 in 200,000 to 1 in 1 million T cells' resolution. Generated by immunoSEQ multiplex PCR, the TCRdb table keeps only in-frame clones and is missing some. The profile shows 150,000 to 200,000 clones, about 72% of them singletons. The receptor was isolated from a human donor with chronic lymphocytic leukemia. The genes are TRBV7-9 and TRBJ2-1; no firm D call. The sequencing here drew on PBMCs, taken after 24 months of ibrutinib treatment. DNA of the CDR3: TGTGCCAGCAGCTTAGCTCTCCGGAGGCAGTTCTTC. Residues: CASSLALRRQFF.